The 30 T cell receptor beta chains below all came from one sample that was sequenced in a study of blood T cell repertoires in COVID-19. Sequenced by immunoSEQ multiplex PCR; TCRdb stores in-frame clones only, minus some. The sample holds around 270,000 clones, 80% to 90% seen once. The sequenced sample was PBMCs or T cells enriched from blood (not recorded which). These receptors originate from a woman between 40 and 55 years old who had been exposed to COVID-19.

The chain is built from TRBV24-1 and TRBJ2-7; a possible D gene is TRBD2 (5 bases). CDR3 length: 18 amino acids. Germline CDR1 reads KGHDR; CDR2 reads SFDVKD. V was cut by 1 base and J by 0 bases, with 18 bases left in between. The CDR3 nucleotides are TGTGCCACCAGTGATTTTCTCTCGCGGAGGACGGCCTCCTACGAGCAGTACGTC. This sequence encodes CATSDFLSRRTASYEQYV.

This CDR3 is CATRSGPAYNEQFF. The CDR3 nucleotides read TGTGCCACCAGGAGCGGGCCTGCCTACAATGAGCAGTTCTTC. The rearrangement uses TRBV24-1 and TRBJ2-1; D possibly corresponds to TRBD2 (6 bases). Germline V lookup: CDR1 KGHDR, CDR2 SFDVKD. V was cut by 7 bases and J by 2 bases, with 11 bases left in between. This CDR3 is 14 amino acids long.

CDR3 in DNA: TGTGCCAGCAGGCCCCCAGACAGCCCTAACTATGGCTACACCTTC. This codes for CASRPPDSPNYGYTF. The chain uses TRBV6-5 and TRBJ1-2, with D perhaps TRBD1 (5 bases). Trimming removed 6 bases at V and 0 bases at J, with 14 bases between. Germline V gene lookup returns CDR1 MNHEY and CDR2 SVGAGI. This CDR3 has 15 residues.

The CDR3, as DNA: TGCGCCAGCAGCCAAGAGCTGACAGGGCACACCGGGGAGCTGTTTTTT. The encoded protein is CASSQELTGHTGELFF. The chain combines TRBV4-1 with TRBJ2-2; 7 nucleotides agree with TRBD1. Per the germline V gene, CDR1 is MGHRA and CDR2 is YSYEKL. The CDR3 totals 16 residues. Losses at the gene ends were 0 bases for V and 3 bases for J; bases not matched to a gene: 4.

The chain's CDR3 is CASSSSSGGADTQYF. The CDR3, as DNA: TGTGCCAGCAGCTCCTCTAGCGGGGGGGCAGATACGCAGTATTTT. J is TRBJ2-3 and V is TRBV7-2; 12 bases align to TRBD2. Germline values: CDR1 SGHTA, CDR2 FQGNSA. J lost 4 bases, V lost 4 bases, and 3 bases had no gene match. The length of the CDR3 is 15 residues. The full variable domain, with the rest looked up from reference TRBV7-2 and TRBJ2-3, is GAGVSQSPSNKVTEKGKDVELRCDPISGHTALYWYRQSLGQGLEFLIYFQGNSAPDKSGLPSDRFSAERTGGSVSTLTIQRTQQEDSAVYLCASSSSSGGADTQYFGPGTRLTVL.

V is TRBV27 and J is TRBJ2-7; TRBD2 aligns across 10 bases. The germline gives CDR1 MNHEY, CDR2 SMNVEV (reference sequence). This CDR3 is built from 13 residues. The junction had 3 bases not matched to a gene; V was cut back by 7 bases and J by 3 bases. CDR3 in amino acids: CASNGLADYEQYV. DNA for the CDR3: TGTGCCAGCAATGGACTAGCGGACTACGAGCAGTACGTC.

The chain couples TRBV2 to TRBJ2-5, with a weak D call TRBD1 (6 bases). The CDR3 is 19 amino acids. Trimming took off 0 bases at V and 1 base at J, with 21 bases between the two ends. Germline lookup yields CDR1 SNHLY and CDR2 FYNNEI. CDR3 bases: TGTGCCAGCAGTGAAGCGTTTGGGGGCAGGGGCACGCGCCAAGAGACCCAGTACTTC. Protein product: CASSEAFGGRGTRQETQYF. The variable domain in full, with the rest retrieved from reference TRBV2 and TRBJ2-5, is EPEVTQTPSHQVTQMGQEVILRCVPISNHLYFYWYRQILGQKVEFLVSFYNNEISEKSEIFDDQFSVERPDGSNFTLKIRSTKLEDSAMYFCASSEAFGGRGTRQETQYFGPGTRLLVL.

A note on this clone: This CDR3 is also generated by other DNA sequences in the sample. V usage is TRBV9 and J usage is TRBJ1-1; the D is unclear. Trimming shortened V by 0 bases and J by 2 bases, and 8 bases separated the two germline ends. This CDR3 is built from 14 residues. Germline-derived CDR1 and CDR2 are SGDLS and YYNGEE. The CDR3 sequence is CASSVVGGNTEAFF. The CDR3 DNA sequence: TGTGCCAGCAGCGTAGTAGGAGGAAACACTGAAGCTTTCTTT.

The chain employs TRBV27 and TRBJ2-1; the match to TRBD1 covers 7 bases. J gave up 3 bases and V 2 bases, and 7 bases lay outside the gene matches. The CDR3 is made up of 16 amino acids. CDR1 and CDR2 from the germline V gene are MNHEY and SMNVEV (reference sequence). The CDR3 loop is CASSLKGQSYYNEQFF. CDR3 bases: TGTGCCAGCAGTTTAAAGGGACAGAGCTACTACAATGAGCAGTTCTTC.

The chain combines TRBV27 with TRBJ2-2; 9 positions agree with TRBD1. Germline CDR1 and CDR2: MNHEY and SMNVEV (reference sequence). This CDR3 comprises 16 residues. V lost 5 bases, J lost 2 bases, and 6 bases stayed unmatched. CDR3 protein: CASSNPTGGNTGELFF. In DNA, the CDR3 is TGTGCCAGCAGTAACCCGACAGGGGGAAACACCGGGGAGCTGTTTTTT.

The chain recombines TRBV12-3 or TRBV12-4 with TRBJ2-7; D is unresolved. The ends were cut back, 3 bases at V and 4 bases at J, with 7 bases in the middle. This CDR3 region has 12 residues. In DNA, the CDR3 is TGTGCCAGCAGTTTCTCCAGATACGAGCAGTACTTC. Translation gives CASSFSRYEQYF.

This sequence joins TRBV14 and TRBJ2-1; 9 bases map to TRBD2. This CDR3 spans 17 amino acids. The V gene's germline CDR1 is SGHDN and CDR2 FVKESK. J lost 4 bases, V lost 4 bases, and 11 bases had no gene match. The CDR3 protein is CASSLTLTSGPYNEQFF. CDR3 coding DNA: TGTGCCAGCAGCCTTACCTTAACTAGCGGGCCTTACAATGAGCAGTTCTTC.

In its sample, this clone was seen once. The chain joins TRBV18 to TRBJ1-6; 9 bases are shared with TRBD1. The CDR3 contains 19 residues. Germline V gene lookup returns CDR1 KGHSH and CDR2 LQKENI. Trimming removed 5 bases from V and 0 bases from J; junction bases left unmatched: 11. CDR3 coding DNA: TGTGCCAGCTCAACAACAGGGGGCGTAGGGCGCTCCTATAATTCACCCCTCCACTTT. This translates into CASSTTGGVGRSYNSPLHF.

This clone has just a few counts. The V gene is TRBV28, the J gene TRBJ2-7; 8 bases fit TRBD1. Germline CDR1 is MDHEN and CDR2 is SYDVKM. V shed 8 bases, J shed 12 bases, and the junction held 9 bases outside the gene matches. There are 11 residues in the CDR3. CDR3 protein: CASGIRTGLYF. In DNA, the CDR3 is TGTGCCAGCGGCATCCGGACAGGGCTGTACTTC.

J is TRBJ1-2 and V is TRBV28; D gene uncertain. Per germline, CDR1 MDHEN and CDR2 SYDVKM. This CDR3 is built from 17 residues. The V gene lost 1 base and the J gene lost 1 base, with 16 bases spanning the gap. CDR3 DNA: TGTGCCAGCAGTTTATATCTCGGAGGCGCCGATAACTATGGCTACACCTTC. This encodes CASSLYLGGADNYGYTF.

J is TRBJ2-3 and V is TRBV7-2, with no clear D. CDR1 SGHTA and CDR2 FQGNSA come from the germline V gene. CDR3 length: 13 residues. V lost 2 bases, J lost 5 bases, and 8 bases lay in between. CDR3 bases: TGTGCCAGCAGCTTACAGGCCGGAGATACGCAGTATTTT. It encodes CASSLQAGDTQYF.

This sequence joins TRBV7-9 and TRBJ1-2; D call uncertain. This CDR3 is built from 20 residues. Trimming pared 5 bases from V and 7 bases from J, leaving 35 bases between. From germline, CDR1 is SEHNR and CDR2 FQNEAQ (reference sequence). CDR3 DNA sequence: TGTGCCAGCAGCACCCTCACCTTAACGCACCCCCTCAACAGCGGTCCTGGCTACACCTTC. Protein sequence: CASSTLTLTHPLNSGPGYTF.

This clone was seen more than once but under ten times. In the same sample, other DNA sequences code for this CDR3. The rearrangement joins TRBV12-3 or TRBV12-4 to TRBJ1-1; tentative D call: TRBD1 (5 bases). This CDR3 contains 13 residues. The V end lost 3 bases, the J end lost 1 base, and 6 bases lay between the germline ends. CDR3 nucleotides: TGTGCCAGCAGTTTCGGGGGGAACACTGAAGCTTTCTTT. Translation: CASSFGGNTEAFF.

CDR3: CASSLQQGYQPQHF. The CDR3 DNA reads TGTGCCAGCTCTCTTCAACAGGGGTATCAGCCCCAGCATTTT. The chain recombines TRBV18 with TRBJ1-5; 7 positions agree with TRBD1. There are 14 residues in the CDR3. Germline CDR1 KGHSH, CDR2 LQKENI. V lost 6 bases and J lost 5; bases outside the gene matches: 7.

The rearrangement uses TRBV2 and TRBJ1-4, with TRBD1 identical over 7 bases. Germline CDR1 SNHLY, CDR2 FYNNEI. The CDR3 length is 15 residues. V dropped 7 bases and J dropped 7; count of bases not matched to a gene: 12. CDR3 nucleotides: TGTGCCAGCACCTCAGGGGGACCTTGGAGTGAAAAACTGTTTTTT. Translating it yields CASTSGGPWSEKLFF.

This clone has just a few counts. The CDR3 nucleotides are TGTGCCGCTAGGACTAGCGGGGATACGCAGTATTTT. Translated, it gives CAARTSGDTQYF. The genes are TRBV10-3 and TRBJ2-3; 11 nucleotides match TRBD2. CDR3 size: 12 residues. V trimming: 11 bases; J trimming: 6 bases; junction bases outside the gene matches: 4. CDR1 ENHRY and CDR2 SYGVKD come from the germline V gene.

This clone was seen just once. The chain recombines TRBV6-5 with TRBJ1-1; 7 nucleotides align to TRBD1. The CDR3 covers 16 residues. Germline loops: CDR1 MNHEY, CDR2 SVGAGI. After removal of 2 bases from V and 4 bases from J, the junction contained 10 bases not matched to a gene. The CDR3: CASSYSAGGGGTEAFF. CDR3 sequence (DNA): TGTGCCAGCAGTTACAGTGCAGGGGGTGGTGGCACTGAAGCTTTCTTT.

This clone has a handful of counts. CDR3 sequence: CASSPEGAGELFF. The CDR3 region has the DNA TGTGCCAGCAGCCCAGAAGGGGCCGGGGAGCTGTTTTTT. J is TRBJ2-2 and V is TRBV7-2; maybe TRBD1 (5 bases). The CDR3 length is 13 residues. V was shortened by 5 bases and J by 6 bases, with 10 bases between the two germline ends. Germline assignment: CDR1 SGHTA and CDR2 FQGNSA.

This chain joins TRBV5-1 and TRBJ2-7, with TRBD1 matching over 7 bases. The V gene's germline CDR1 is SGHRS and CDR2 YFSETQ. The length of the CDR3 is 15 residues. With 1 base clipped from V and 6 bases from J, the junction kept 10 bases outside the gene matches. CDR3: CASSLTRTGRLEQYF. Here the CDR3 DNA reads TGCGCCAGCAGCTTGACTCGGACAGGACGGCTCGAGCAGTACTTC.

This rearrangement joins TRBV6-2 or TRBV6-3 to TRBJ2-3, with TRBD1 as a possible D gene (6 bases). CDR3 length: 15 residues. Trimming took 7 bases from V and 2 from J, leaving 16 bases between them. CDR1 is MNHEY and CDR2 is SVGEGT in the germline V gene. This chain's CDR3 is CASTPPGQTTDTQYF. CDR3 DNA: TGTGCCAGCACCCCCCCGGGACAAACCACAGATACGCAGTATTTT.

Concerning this clone: Additional DNA sequences in this sample encode the identical CDR3. The rearrangement uses TRBV7-3 and TRBJ1-1; D is uncertain. The CDR3 runs to 13 residues. Germline CDR1 is SGHTA and CDR2 is FQGTGA. V gave up 1 base and J gave up 1 base, with 4 bases separating them. The CDR3 reads CASSLRENTEAFF. The DNA for the CDR3 is TGTGCCAGCAGCTTAAGAGAGAACACTGAAGCTTTCTTT.

This rearrangement joins TRBV10-3 to TRBJ2-3, with 8 bases matching TRBD2. Trimming cost V 2 bases and J 3 bases; bases outside gene matches: 7. The germline gives CDR1 ENHRY, CDR2 SYGVKD. This CDR3 has 16 amino acids. CDR3 in DNA: TGTGCCATCAGTGAGGGGCTAGCGGGTTTTACAGATACGCAGTATTTT. Translating gives CAISEGLAGFTDTQYF.

V usage is TRBV29-1 and J usage is TRBJ1-2; D possibly corresponds to TRBD1 (5 bases). From germline, CDR1 is SQVTM and CDR2 ANQGSEA. This CDR3 has 11 amino acids. Trimming cost V 7 bases and J 4 bases, with 10 bases left between them. CDR3 sequence: CSAGGTYGYTF. The CDR3 DNA is TGCAGCGCCGGAGGGACCTATGGCTACACCTTC.

The V call is TRBV3-1 (or the pseudogene TRBV3-2), the J call TRBJ2-6, with 8 bases that match TRBD1. The germline gives CDR1 LGHDT, CDR2 YNNKEL (reference sequence). This CDR3 has 17 residues. With 7 bases clipped from V and 2 bases from J, the junction kept 10 bases outside the gene matches. The CDR3 DNA sequence: TGTGCCAGCACCGAGGACAGGGTATTTGCTGGGGCCAACGTCCTGACTTTC. Translated: CASTEDRVFAGANVLTF.

V gene TRBV4-1 combines with J gene TRBJ2-7; 7 nucleotides match TRBD2. After removal of 1 base from V and 0 bases from J, the junction contained 15 bases not matched to a gene. Germline assignment: CDR1 MGHRA and CDR2 YSYEKL. The CDR3 consists of 19 residues. The CDR3 region has the DNA TGCGCCAGCAGCCAAGTTGGTGCTGGGGGGGTCCTCAGCTCCTACGAGCAGTACTTC. It yields the protein CASSQVGAGGVLSSYEQYF.